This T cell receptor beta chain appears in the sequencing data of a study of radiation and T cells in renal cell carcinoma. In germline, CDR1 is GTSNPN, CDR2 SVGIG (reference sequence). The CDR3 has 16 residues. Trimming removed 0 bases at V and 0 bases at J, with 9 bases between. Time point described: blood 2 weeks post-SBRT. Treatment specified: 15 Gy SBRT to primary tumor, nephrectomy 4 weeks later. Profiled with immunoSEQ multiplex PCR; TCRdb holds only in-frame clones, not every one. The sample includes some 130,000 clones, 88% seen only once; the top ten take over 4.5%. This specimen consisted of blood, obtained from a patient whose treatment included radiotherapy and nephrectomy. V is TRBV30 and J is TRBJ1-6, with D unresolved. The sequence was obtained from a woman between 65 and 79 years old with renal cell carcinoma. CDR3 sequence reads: CAWSVSAGSYNSPLHF. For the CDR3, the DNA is TGTGCCTGGAGTGTGTCAGCAGGCTCCTATAATTCACCCCTCCACTTT.